Sequencing of this T cell receptor (beta chain) was carried out in a study of cytomegalovirus exposure and HLA in healthy donors. V lost 4 bases to trimming and J lost 8 bases, with 20 bases between them. There are 15 residues in the CDR3. CDR1 is GTSNPN, CDR2 SVGIG, per germline (reference sequence). Broader study findings: A later analysis linked a missense DCLRE1C variant to TCR beta V- and J-gene trimming. Reported findings show TCR beta sequences accurately forecast HLA-A and HLA-B alleles in most subjects.

Unrecorded immune exposure was likely among donors, who were nominally healthy when sampled. About this clone itself: Its antigen remains unidentified.

Amplification used 60 Vbeta primers and 13 Jbeta primers. Original processing methods: About 10 million shared chains were among tens of millions of unique TCR beta chains counted in a later analysis. TCRdb's copy holds only in-frame clones and misses some; the assay was immunoSEQ multiplex PCR. Clone size and the V and J calls come from that table; the DNA yielded D and trimming. This sample has some 110,000 clones, with about 70% found just once. Sequenced material: PBMCs. The rearrangement uses TRBV30 and TRBJ1-4, with D possibly TRBD1 on 6 matching bases. The sequence came from a woman aged 30 to 39 in good health and CMV-seronegative. CDR3 DNA: TGTGCCTGGACCCTACAGGGAGGGAAGGGGGAAAAACTGTTTTTT. Its translation: CAWTLQGGKGEKLFF.